These 17 T cell receptor beta chains originate from one sample sequenced in a study of radiotherapy plus CTLA-4 blockade in lung cancer. Only in-frame clones appear in the TCRdb table, and some are missing; sequencing was by immunoSEQ multiplex PCR. The table lists about 15,000 clones, 72% of them singletons. The input for sequencing was peripheral blood, taken from a patient treated with radiotherapy plus ipilimumab. The receptors originated from a human donor with non-small cell lung cancer whose response to radiotherapy plus ipilimumab could not be evaluated.

This clone has a single count. The V gene is TRBV7-6, the J gene TRBJ2-1, with TRBD2 matching 7 bases. The CDR3 loop spans 15 amino acids. The V and J ends lost 5 bases and 4 bases, in that order; junction bases with no gene match: 8. Germline V gene lookup returns CDR1 SGHVS and CDR2 FNYEAQ. The CDR3 is CASSNLAGEYNEQFF. The CDR3 DNA is TGTGCCAGCAGCAATCTGGCGGGGGAGTACAATGAGCAGTTCTTC.

Many counts were recorded for this clone. The J gene is TRBJ1-3, the V gene TRBV9; D not certain. Between the trimmed V and J ends, which lost 0 bases and 0 bases, there was a span of 13 bases. CDR3 length: 17 amino acids. CDR1 is SGDLS, CDR2 YYNGEE, per germline. The CDR3 nucleotides are TGTGCCAGCAGCGTAGCTACCCCGCTGAGCTCTGGAAACACCATATATTTT. It is translated as CASSVATPLSSGNTIYF.

This clone was observed a few times. This sequence joins TRBV4-3 and TRBJ1-1; D gene ambiguous. The CDR3 runs to 14 residues. The germline CDR1 and CDR2 sequences are LGHNA and YSLEER. V gave up 1 base and J gave up 0 bases, with 6 bases separating them. The CDR3 DNA reads as TGCGCCAGCAGCCAAGTAACATTGAACACTGAAGCTTTCTTT. Translating gives CASSQVTLNTEAFF.

By share, this clone counts as medium-sized. The chain uses TRBV28 and TRBJ1-3; 9 bases align to TRBD1. CDR1 and CDR2 (germline): MDHEN, SYDVKM. V gave up 5 bases and J gave up 0 bases; unmatched junction bases: 8. The CDR3 length is 17 residues. The CDR3 coding sequence is TGTGCCAGCAGTACCGGGACAGGGTCCCGCTCTGGAAACACCATATATTTT. Protein product: CASSTGTGSRSGNTIYF.

The DNA for the CDR3 is TGTGCCAGCAGCTTAGGCCGCCAGGGCCTTCAAGAGACCCAGTACTTC. This translates into CASSLGRQGLQETQYF. V and J are TRBV13 and TRBJ2-5; the D gene is possibly TRBD1 (5 bases). V gave up 0 bases and J gave up 2 bases, with 13 bases separating them. Germline V gene lookup returns CDR1 PRHDT and CDR2 FYEKMQ (reference sequence). There are 16 residues in the CDR3.

The sample holds one count of this clone. The chain is built from TRBV4-1 and TRBJ1-6; possible D gene TRBD1, 6 bases. V dropped 3 bases and J dropped 10 bases, with 19 bases sitting between them. CDR3 size: 16 residues. Germline values: CDR1 MGHRA, CDR2 YSYEKL. The CDR3 spells CASSQGGGGAQSPLHF. The CDR3 nucleotides read TGCGCCAGCAGCCAGGGGGGCGGGGGAGCTCAGTCACCCCTCCACTTT.

The chain recombines TRBV6-5 with TRBJ1-4; D remains ambiguous. Trimming removed 6 bases at V and 2 bases at J, with 10 bases between. Germline V gives CDR1 MNHEY, CDR2 SVGAGI. The CDR3 sequence is 14 residues long. CDR3 DNA sequence: TGTGCCAGCAGGTTCGGGTCCACTAATGAAAAACTGTTTTTT. This gives the protein CASRFGSTNEKLFF.

The V call is TRBV9, the J call TRBJ2-1; possibly TRBD2 for D (5 bases). The CDR3 sequence is 17 residues long. Trimming left V 0 bases short and J 3 bases short, with 16 bases between. Germline V gene lookup returns CDR1 SGDLS and CDR2 YYNGEE. The CDR3 region is CASSVGGAVTNYNEQFF. CDR3 coding DNA: TGTGCCAGCAGCGTAGGGGGAGCGGTAACCAACTACAATGAGCAGTTCTTC. Full variable domain (missing parts from reference TRBV9 and TRBJ2-1): DSGVTQTPKHLITATGQRVTLRCSPRSGDLSVYWYQQSLDQGLQFLIQYYNGEERAKGNILERFSAQQFPDLHSELNLSSLELGDSALYFCASSVGGAVTNYNEQFFGPGTRLTVL.

The chain couples TRBV6-6 to TRBJ1-1; weak D call: TRBD1 (6 bases). This CDR3 spans 15 amino acids. Between the trimmed V and J ends, which lost 8 bases and 0 bases, there was a span of 16 bases. CDR1 is MNHNY and CDR2 is SVGAGI in the germline V gene (reference sequence). The CDR3 DNA reads TGTGCCAGCCGAAAAGGGGGTACAATGAACACTGAAGCTTTCTTT. This codes for CASRKGGTMNTEAFF.

The chain combines TRBV2 with TRBJ1-4, with 7 bases aligning to TRBD1. V was pared by 11 bases and J by 3 bases, with 6 bases of the junction left unmatched. CDR1 and CDR2 from the germline V gene are SNHLY and FYNNEI. This CDR3 is 13 amino acids long. CDR3 amino acids: CAGRGTANEKLFF. CDR3 sequence (DNA): TGTGCCGGACGTGGGACAGCTAATGAAAAACTGTTTTTT.

This clone was seen a few times. The chain carries TRBV7-9 and TRBJ2-5, with TRBD2 matching 11 bases. Trimming took 5 bases from V and 1 from J; bases not matched to a gene: 6. The CDR3 is made up of 16 amino acids. Germline CDR1 reads SEHNR; CDR2 reads FQNEAQ (reference sequence). DNA for the CDR3: TGTGCCAGCAGCCTTTCTAGCGGGGGGATCCAAGAGACCCAGTACTTC. This codes for CASSLSSGGIQETQYF.

The chain links TRBV4-1 to TRBJ1-1; 9 bases are a match to TRBD1. Losses at the gene ends were 4 bases for V and 4 bases for J; bases not matched to a gene: 4. The CDR3 is made up of 14 amino acids. In germline, CDR1 is MGHRA, CDR2 YSYEKL. The CDR3 loop reads CASSPLTGGTEAFF. The CDR3 nucleotides are TGCGCCAGCAGCCCCCTGACAGGGGGCACTGAAGCTTTCTTT.

This chain connects TRBV7-3 to TRBJ2-2; 8 nucleotides agree with TRBD1. The CDR3 spans 14 residues. J was trimmed by 7 bases and V by 5 bases; bases with no gene match: 6. Germline V gene data show CDR1 as SGHTA and CDR2 as FQGTGA. In DNA, the CDR3 is TGTGCCAGCAGCGGCCAGGGGGCCAGCGGGGAGCTGTTTTTT. It codes for CASSGQGASGELFF. Combining the CDR3 with reference TRBV7-3 and TRBJ2-2 gives the whole variable domain GAGVSQTPSNKVTEKGKYVELRCDPISGHTALYWYRQSLGQGPEFLIYFQGTGAADDSGLPNDRFFAVRPEGSVSTLKIQRTERGDSAVYLCASSGQGASGELFFGEGSRLTVL.

The chain combines TRBV30 with TRBJ1-5; 9 bases are a match to TRBD1. The CDR3 consists of 17 residues. Losses at the gene ends were 1 base for V and 2 bases for J; bases not matched to a gene: 9. Per germline, CDR1 GTSNPN and CDR2 SVGIG (reference sequence). In nucleotides, the CDR3 is TGTGCCTGGAGTGCCAGACAGGGGGATGGGGGCAATCAGCCCCAGCATTTT. Its protein is CAWSARQGDGGNQPQHF.

V is TRBV11-2 and J is TRBJ2-1, with D uncertain. CDR1 is SGHAT, CDR2 FQNNGV, per germline. This CDR3 contains 15 residues. The V end was cut by 0 bases, the J end by 1 base, with 7 bases between. The CDR3 nucleotides read TGTGCCAGCAGCTTAGACAGTCCTTCCTACAATGAGCAGTTCTTC. Its protein is CASSLDSPSYNEQFF.

The chain uses TRBV6-1 and TRBJ2-3, with 9 nucleotides matching TRBD1. J gave up 2 bases and V 7 bases, and 4 bases lay outside the gene matches. This CDR3 comprises 14 residues. Germline V CDR1 and CDR2: MNHNS, SASEGT. CDR3 residues: CASKGQGYTDTQYF. DNA for the CDR3: TGTGCCAGCAAGGGACAGGGATACACAGATACGCAGTATTTT.

The V gene is TRBV29-1, the J gene TRBJ1-1, with 10 bases that match TRBD1. V was pared by 4 bases and J by 11 bases, with 13 bases of the junction left unmatched. Germline V gene data show CDR1 as SQVTM and CDR2 as ANQGSEA. This CDR3 region has 14 residues. CDR3 amino acids: CSVVVDRGSGGAFF. The CDR3 DNA is TGCAGCGTTGTGGTGGACAGGGGGTCCGGGGGGGCTTTCTTT.